This T cell receptor (beta chain) was observed in a study of monozygotic twins with inflammatory bowel disease. TCRdb reprocessed the 5' RACE reads, keeping one entry per CDR3 protein, no DNA. Seen in this sample are some 160,000 distinct CDR3 sequences; the ten most common clones hold roughly 7%. CDR3 length equals 12 residues. In germline, CDR1 is DFQATT, CDR2 SNEGSKA (reference sequence). Remarks on this clonotype: Its antigen remains unknown.

Study-level points and caveats: Especially with disease activity, IBD patients had fewer clonotypes in common with others than healthy twins did. The results supported no single strong signal or clonotype associated with IBD.

The V call is TRBV20-1, the J call TRBJ2-1; the TCRdb call, TRBD2, lacks DNA for checking. The source material was blood. The receptor's source is a human donor with ulcerative colitis or Crohn's disease, or a healthy co-twin of an affected twin (not recorded which). The CDR3 is CSARGTFDEQFF.